Shown below are 23 T cell receptor beta chains from a single sample sequenced in a study of blood T cell repertoires in COVID-19. Profiling relied on immunoSEQ multiplex PCR, and the TCRdb table lists in-frame clones only, not all of them. Of 200,000 to 300,000 clones in the sample, roughly 86% were seen once. Source material: peripheral blood. Receptors originate from a human donor in a cohort sampled during active COVID-19.

V gene TRBV30 combines with J gene TRBJ1-2; unclear D gene. This CDR3 has 12 residues. CDR1 is GTSNPN and CDR2 is SVGIG in the germline V gene (reference sequence). V was pared by 0 bases and J by 8 bases, with 10 bases between. CDR3 region: CAWSVSSFGYTF. CDR3 nucleotide sequence: TGTGCCTGGAGTGTATCCTCCTTCGGCTACACCTTC.

The sample holds a few counts of this clone. The chain employs TRBV12-3 or TRBV12-4 and TRBJ2-7, with 7 nucleotides matching TRBD1. This CDR3 comprises 13 residues. J gave up 3 bases and V 5 bases, and 4 bases lay outside the gene matches. CDR3 nucleotides: TGTGCCAGCAGTCCACGACAGGGCTACGAGCAGTACTTC. This encodes CASSPRQGYEQYF.

The chain combines TRBV5-1 with TRBJ1-4; TRBD1 is a possible D gene (6 bases). CDR3 length equals 16 residues. Germline CDR1 reads SGHRS; CDR2 reads YFSETQ. The ends were cut back, 3 bases at V and 4 bases at J, with 16 bases in the middle. DNA of the CDR3: TGCGCCAGCAGCTCCCCCCCTGGGGACATTAATGAAAAACTGTTTTTT. Protein sequence: CASSSPPGDINEKLFF.

The chain combines TRBV3-1 (or the pseudogene TRBV3-2) with TRBJ2-7; no clear D gene. The V end lost 4 bases, the J end lost 2 bases, and 6 bases lay between the germline ends. Germline loops: CDR1 LGHDT, CDR2 YNNKEL (reference sequence). The CDR3 extends over 12 amino acids. The CDR3 region is CASSPGPYEQYF. As DNA, the CDR3 is TGTGCCAGCAGCCCTGGGCCCTACGAGCAGTACTTC.

This rearrangement joins TRBV6-6 to TRBJ2-1, with D possibly TRBD2 on 5 matching bases. Germline values: CDR1 MNHNY, CDR2 SVGAGI (reference sequence). Trimming pared 2 bases from V and 9 bases from J, leaving 11 bases between. This CDR3 is 13 amino acids long. The CDR3 loop is CASSYPRDTEQFF. CDR3 DNA sequence: TGTGCCAGCAGTTACCCCCGGGATACTGAGCAGTTCTTC.

V and J are TRBV5-8 and TRBJ2-1; D may be TRBD2 (7 bases). Germline lookup yields CDR1 SGHTS and CDR2 YDEGEE. The CDR3 runs to 15 residues. V dropped 4 bases and J dropped 6 bases, with 17 bases sitting between them. This CDR3 is CASSPDRGGSNEQFF. The CDR3 coding sequence is TGTGCCAGCAGCCCCGATAGGGGGGGGTCCAATGAGCAGTTCTTC. The whole variable domain, remainder taken from reference TRBV5-8 and TRBJ2-1, is EAGVTQSPTHLIKTRGQQATLRCSPISGHTSVYWYQQALGLGLQFLLWYDEGEERNRGNFPPRFSGRQFPNYSSELNVNALELEDSALYLCASSPDRGGSNEQFFGPGTRLTVL.

This rearrangement joins TRBV30 to TRBJ2-2; 8 bases map to TRBD2. The CDR3 sequence is 14 residues long. CDR1 and CDR2 from the germline V gene are GTSNPN and SVGIG (reference sequence). V dropped 3 bases and J dropped 5; count of bases not matched to a gene: 5. CDR3 DNA: TGTGCCTGGAGAGAACTAGCGGAGACCGGGGAGCTGTTTTTT. Encoded protein: CAWRELAETGELFF.

The gene calls are TRBV25-1 and TRBJ2-4; D might be TRBD2 (5 bases). V was clipped by 8 bases and J by 7 bases, with 15 bases between them. This CDR3 has 13 amino acids. The germline V gene encodes CDR1 MGHDK and CDR2 SYGVNS. The CDR3 coding sequence is TGTGCCAGCCGCGGGCCTTGGGAGAACATTCAGTACTTC. This gives the protein CASRGPWENIQYF.

This clone was counted a single time. J is TRBJ1-3 and V is TRBV7-8; 10 positions match TRBD1. V gave up 1 base and J gave up 4 bases; unmatched junction bases: 4. The CDR3 consists of 16 residues. Germline V gene lookup returns CDR1 SGHVS and CDR2 FQNEAQ. The CDR3 here is CASSLEGQGSGNTIYF. CDR3 nucleotide sequence: TGTGCCAGCAGCTTAGAGGGACAGGGGTCCGGAAACACCATATATTTT.

Only one count was recorded for this clone. This rearrangement joins TRBV5-1 to TRBJ1-4; D possibly corresponds to TRBD1 (5 bases). V was shortened by 4 bases and J by 10 bases, with 11 bases between the two germline ends. The CDR3 runs 12 residues. In germline, CDR1 is SGHRS, CDR2 YFSETQ. CDR3 residues: CASSPAGVKLFF. The CDR3 DNA is TGCGCCAGCAGCCCGGCGGGGGTAAAACTGTTTTTT.

This chain connects TRBV5-1 to TRBJ2-5; the D gene is possibly TRBD1 (5 bases). V gave up 3 bases and J gave up 2 bases, with 17 bases separating them. The germline V gene has CDR1 SGHRS and CDR2 YFSETQ. There are 16 residues in the CDR3. The chain's CDR3 is CASSSYPKKGQETQYF. The CDR3 DNA follows: TGCGCCAGCAGCTCCTATCCGAAGAAGGGGCAAGAGACCCAGTACTTC.

This rearrangement joins TRBV4-2 to TRBJ1-2; D is undetermined. Per germline, CDR1 LGHNA and CDR2 YNFKEQ. Trimming removed 0 bases from V and 8 bases from J, with 19 bases in between. This CDR3 contains 16 residues. As DNA, the CDR3 is TGTGCCAGCAGCCAAGATCTAAGTTCCGGGAGAGGAGGCTACACCTTC. Residues: CASSQDLSSGRGGYTF.

In its sample, this clone was seen once. The rearrangement uses TRBV14 and TRBJ1-3; tentatively, D is TRBD1 (6 bases). The CDR3 has 15 residues. Trimming stripped 1 base from V and 4 bases from J, with 11 bases between. Germline V gene lookup returns CDR1 SGHDN and CDR2 FVKESK. This CDR3 is CASSQVAGVGNTIYF. The CDR3 coding sequence is TGTGCCAGCAGCCAAGTAGCAGGGGTCGGAAACACCATATATTTT.

The chain couples TRBV9 to TRBJ2-1; TRBD2 agrees at 11 bases. CDR1 is SGDLS and CDR2 is YYNGEE in the germline V gene. V dropped 2 bases and J dropped 9; count of bases not matched to a gene: 7. The CDR3 extends over 15 amino acids. The CDR3 reads CASSVQLAGVPEQFF. DNA of the CDR3: TGTGCCAGCAGCGTGCAACTAGCGGGAGTACCTGAGCAGTTCTTC.

The V call is TRBV3-1 (or the pseudogene TRBV3-2), the J call TRBJ2-5; D is unresolved. The CDR3 extends over 12 amino acids. With 3 bases removed from V and 1 base from J, the gap between germline ends came to 3 bases. Looked up from germline, CDR1 is LGHDT and CDR2 is YNNKEL (reference sequence). The DNA for the CDR3 is TGTGCCAGCAGCCACCTCCAAGAGACCCAGTACTTC. It yields the protein CASSHLQETQYF.

The CDR3 DNA reads as TGTGCCAGCAGCGCCCGACAGGGGGGTAGTAACACTGAAGCTTTCTTT. Its protein is CASSARQGGSNTEAFF. The J gene is TRBJ1-1, the V gene TRBV2; TRBD1 matches 9 bases. The V segment lost 6 bases and the J segment 2 bases; nucleotides outside the gene matches: 10. In germline, CDR1 is SNHLY, CDR2 FYNNEI. The CDR3 is 16 residues long.

The chain has TRBV5-1 and TRBJ2-2, with 9 nucleotides matching TRBD1. Germline values: CDR1 SGHRS, CDR2 YFSETQ. CDR3 length: 16 residues. V was pared by 5 bases and J by 1 base, with 6 bases of the junction left unmatched. The CDR3 DNA reads as TGCGCCAGCAGTAAGACGGGACAGGGGAACACCGGGGAGCTGTTTTTT. Protein product: CASSKTGQGNTGELFF.

J is TRBJ2-2 and V is TRBV6-1, with D possibly TRBD2 on 7 matching bases. Trimming cost V 2 bases and J 0 bases, with 13 bases left between them. Germline CDR1 reads MNHNS; CDR2 reads SASEGT. The CDR3 is made up of 17 amino acids. The DNA for the CDR3 is TGTGCCAGCAGTGAATGGGGGGGGCACGCGAACACCGGGGAGCTGTTTTTT. Amino acids: CASSEWGGHANTGELFF.

The chain has TRBV5-1 and TRBJ1-1; D gene ambiguous. Trimming took off 0 bases at V and 4 bases at J, with 10 bases between the two ends. The CDR3 has 14 residues. Germline-derived CDR1 and CDR2 are SGHRS and YFSETQ. The CDR3 DNA reads TGCGCCAGCAGCTTGGGGAGGGCGAGCACTGAAGCTTTCTTT. This codes for CASSLGRASTEAFF. Complete variable domain (other parts from reference TRBV5-1 and TRBJ1-1): KAGVTQTPRYLIKTRGQQVTLSCSPISGHRSVSWYQQTPGQGLQFLFEYFSETQRNKGNFPGRFSGRQFSNSRSEMNVSTLELGDSALYLCASSLGRASTEAFFGQGTRLTVV.

The chain links TRBV24-1 to TRBJ2-7; maybe TRBD1 (5 bases). CDR1 KGHDR and CDR2 SFDVKD come from the germline V gene. Trimming shortened V by 6 bases and J by 3 bases, and 11 bases separated the two germline ends. The CDR3 loop spans 13 amino acids. The CDR3 spells CATSISRDYEQYF. The DNA for the CDR3 is TGTGCCACCAGTATAAGCAGGGACTACGAGCAGTACTTC.

Concerning this clone: The same CDR3 also results from other DNA sequences found in this sample. The V call is TRBV9, the J call TRBJ1-2; D uncertain. This CDR3 is built from 15 residues. The germline V and J ends were trimmed by 2 bases and 0 bases, with 11 bases remaining between them. The V gene's germline CDR1 is SGDLS and CDR2 YYNGEE. The CDR3 coding sequence is TGTGCCAGCAGCGTTGGCGCGGAGGCTAACTATGGCTACACCTTC. It codes for CASSVGAEANYGYTF.

The V and J genes are TRBV28 and TRBJ1-2; tentatively, D is TRBD1 (6 bases). Looked up from germline, CDR1 is MDHEN and CDR2 is SYDVKM. Deletions cut 5 bases from V and 2 bases from J, with 12 bases between. The CDR3 has 14 amino acids. The chain's CDR3 is CASSINQGNYGYTF. As DNA, the CDR3 is TGTGCCAGCAGTATAAACCAGGGGAACTATGGCTACACCTTC.

In DNA, the CDR3 is TGTGCCAGCAGCAAAGTCTTGGCGGACTACGAGCAGTACTTC. Residues: CASSKVLADYEQYF. The chain couples TRBV7-9 to TRBJ2-7; no clear D. The length of the CDR3 is 14 residues. V lost 5 bases and J 3 bases, leaving 14 bases between the germline ends. Germline-derived CDR1 and CDR2 are SEHNR and FQNEAQ (reference sequence). Together with reference TRBV7-9 and TRBJ2-7, the CDR3 gives the full variable domain: DTGVSQNPRHKITKRGQNVTFRCDPISEHNRLYWYRQTLGQGPEFLTYFQNEAQLEKSRLLSDRFSAERPKGSFSTLEIQRTEQGDSAMYLCASSKVLADYEQYFGPGTRLTVT.